This TCR beta chain was identified during a study of blood T cell repertoires in COVID-19. From germline, CDR1 is SGHKS and CDR2 YYEKEE (reference sequence). Trimming at V came to 0 bases and at J to 8 bases, leaving 6 bases not matched to a gene. The CDR3 sequence is 15 residues long. Per the original methods: How many nucleated cells were present was estimated from reference gene primer amplification. Profiled with immunoSEQ multiplex PCR; TCRdb holds only in-frame clones, not every one. V, J and clone size are taken as reported in that table, and D and trimming were inferred from the DNA itself. The table has around 470,000 clones, less than 95% seen once; the top ten hold 0.6%. Recovered status in Cohort 3 required two negative PCRs, clearance, or symptom resolution.

The sequencing sample was made of PBMCs or T cells enriched from blood (not recorded which). The V gene is TRBV5-5, the J gene TRBJ1-3, with TRBD1 matching over 9 bases. The receptor's source is a man between 18 and 29 years old who had recovered from COVID-19. The CDR3 DNA reads as TGTGCCAGCAGCTTGGCTAGGACAGGGGAGGACACCATATATTTT. Translating gives CASSLARTGEDTIYF.